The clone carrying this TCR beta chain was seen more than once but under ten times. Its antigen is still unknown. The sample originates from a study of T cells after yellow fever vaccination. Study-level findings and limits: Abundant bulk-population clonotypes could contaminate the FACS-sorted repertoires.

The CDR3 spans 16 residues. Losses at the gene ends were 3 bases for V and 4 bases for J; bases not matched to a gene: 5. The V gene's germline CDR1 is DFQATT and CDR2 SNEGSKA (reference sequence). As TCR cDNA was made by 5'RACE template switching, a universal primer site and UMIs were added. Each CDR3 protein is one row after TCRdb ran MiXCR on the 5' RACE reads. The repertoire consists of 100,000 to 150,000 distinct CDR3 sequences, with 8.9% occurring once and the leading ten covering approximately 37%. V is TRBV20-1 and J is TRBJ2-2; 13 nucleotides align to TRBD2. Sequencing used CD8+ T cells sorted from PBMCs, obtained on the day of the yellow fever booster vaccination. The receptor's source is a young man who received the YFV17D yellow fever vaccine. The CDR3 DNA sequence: TGCAGTGCTAGTTCGGGGACTAGCGGGGTCACCGGGGAGCTGTTTTTT. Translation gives CSASSGTSGVTGELFF.